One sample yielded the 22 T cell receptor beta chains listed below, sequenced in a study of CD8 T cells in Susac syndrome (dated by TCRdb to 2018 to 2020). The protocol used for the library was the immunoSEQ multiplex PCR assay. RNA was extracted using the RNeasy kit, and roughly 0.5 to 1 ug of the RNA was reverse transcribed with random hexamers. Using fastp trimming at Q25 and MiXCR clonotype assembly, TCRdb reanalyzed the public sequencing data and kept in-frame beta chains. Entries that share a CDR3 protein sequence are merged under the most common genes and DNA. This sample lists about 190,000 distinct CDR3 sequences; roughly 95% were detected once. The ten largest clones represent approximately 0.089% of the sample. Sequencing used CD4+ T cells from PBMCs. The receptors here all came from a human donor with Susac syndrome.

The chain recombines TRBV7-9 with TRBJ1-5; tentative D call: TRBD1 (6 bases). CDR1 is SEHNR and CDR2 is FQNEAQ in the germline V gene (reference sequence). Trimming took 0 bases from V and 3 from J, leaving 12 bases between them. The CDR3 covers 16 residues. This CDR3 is CASSLALQGSNQPQHF. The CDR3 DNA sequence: TGTGCCAGCAGCTTAGCGTTACAGGGCTCCAATCAGCCCCAGCATTTT.

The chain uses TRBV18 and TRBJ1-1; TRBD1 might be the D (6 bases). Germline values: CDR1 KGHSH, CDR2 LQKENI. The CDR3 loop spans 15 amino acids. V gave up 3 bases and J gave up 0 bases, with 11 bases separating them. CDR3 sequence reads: CASSPRGQMNTEAFF. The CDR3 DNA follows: TGTGCCAGCTCACCCCGCGGACAGATGAACACTGAAGCTTTCTTT. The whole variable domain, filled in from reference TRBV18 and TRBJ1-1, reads NAGVMQNPRHLVRRRGQEARLRCSPMKGHSHVYWYRQLPEEGLKFMVYLQKENIIDESGMPKERFSAEFPKEGPSILRIQQVVRGDSAAYFCASSPRGQMNTEAFFGQGTRLTVV.

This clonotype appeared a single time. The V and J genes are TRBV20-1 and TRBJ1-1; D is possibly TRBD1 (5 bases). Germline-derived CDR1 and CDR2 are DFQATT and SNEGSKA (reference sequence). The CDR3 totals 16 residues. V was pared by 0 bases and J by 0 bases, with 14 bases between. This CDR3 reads CSARDRVGAMNTEAFF. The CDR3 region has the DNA TGCAGTGCTAGAGATCGCGTAGGGGCCATGAACACTGAAGCTTTCTTT.

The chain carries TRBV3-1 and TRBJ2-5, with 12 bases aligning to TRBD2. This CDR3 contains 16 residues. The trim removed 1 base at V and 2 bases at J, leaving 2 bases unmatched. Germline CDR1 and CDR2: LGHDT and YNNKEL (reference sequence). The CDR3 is CASSQGGTSGQETQYF. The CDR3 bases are TGTGCCAGCAGCCAAGGGGGGACTAGCGGGCAAGAGACCCAGTACTTC.

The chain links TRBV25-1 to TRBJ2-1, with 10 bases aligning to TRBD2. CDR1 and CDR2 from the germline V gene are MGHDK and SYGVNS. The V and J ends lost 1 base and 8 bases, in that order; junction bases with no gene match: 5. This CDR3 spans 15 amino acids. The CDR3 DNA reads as TGTGCCAGCAGTGAATGGGCTAGCGGGGGCGATGAGCAGTTCTTC. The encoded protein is CASSEWASGGDEQFF.

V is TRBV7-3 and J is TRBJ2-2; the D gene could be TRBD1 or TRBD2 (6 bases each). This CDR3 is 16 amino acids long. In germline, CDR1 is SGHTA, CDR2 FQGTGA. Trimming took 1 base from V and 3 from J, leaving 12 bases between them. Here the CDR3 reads CASSLMGGLDTGELFF. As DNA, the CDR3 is TGTGCCAGCAGCTTAATGGGGGGCTTAGACACCGGGGAGCTGTTTTTT.

CDR3: CASSSSTGGGNSPLHF. The CDR3 region has the DNA TGTGCCAGCAGCTCATCCACGGGAGGAGGTAATTCACCCCTCCACTTT. The chain couples TRBV7-9 to TRBJ1-6; D gene ambiguous. CDR3 length: 16 amino acids. Trimming took off 4 bases at V and 6 bases at J, with 16 bases between the two ends. The germline V gene encodes CDR1 SEHNR and CDR2 FQNEAQ (reference sequence).

The CDR3 DNA reads TGTGCCAGCAGTTCCGGAGCGGGGGGGCGGAGGTCCTACAATGAGCAGTTCTTC. Protein: CASSSGAGGRRSYNEQFF. This sequence joins TRBV28 and TRBJ2-1; TRBD2 agrees at 10 bases. V lost 4 bases to trimming and J lost 1 base; unmatched junction nucleotides: 10. Per germline, CDR1 MDHEN and CDR2 SYDVKM. CDR3 length: 18 amino acids. Full variable domain (rest looked up from reference TRBV28 and TRBJ2-1): DVKVTQSSRYLVKRTGEKVFLECVQDMDHENMFWYRQDPGLGLRLIYFSYDVKMKEKGDIPEGYSVSREKKERFSLILESASTNQTSMYLCASSSGAGGRRSYNEQFFGPGTRLTVL.

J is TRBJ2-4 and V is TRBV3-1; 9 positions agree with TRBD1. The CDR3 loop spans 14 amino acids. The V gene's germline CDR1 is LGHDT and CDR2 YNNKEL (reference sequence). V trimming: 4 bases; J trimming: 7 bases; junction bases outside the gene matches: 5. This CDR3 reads CASSPTGGRNIQYF. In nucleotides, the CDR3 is TGTGCCAGCAGCCCGACAGGGGGGAGGAACATTCAGTACTTC.

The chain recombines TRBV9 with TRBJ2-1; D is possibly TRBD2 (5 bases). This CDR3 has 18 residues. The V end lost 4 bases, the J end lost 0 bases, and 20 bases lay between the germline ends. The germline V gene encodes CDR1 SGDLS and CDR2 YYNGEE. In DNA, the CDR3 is TGTGCCAGCAGCATGGACTTGCGGTTCTCCAGCTCCTACAATGAGCAGTTCTTC. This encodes CASSMDLRFSSSYNEQFF.

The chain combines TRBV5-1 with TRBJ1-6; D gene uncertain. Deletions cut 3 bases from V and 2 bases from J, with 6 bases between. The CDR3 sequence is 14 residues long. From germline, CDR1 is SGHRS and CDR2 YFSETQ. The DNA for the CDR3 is TGCGCCAGCAGCTGGACGGCCTATAATTCACCCCTCCACTTT. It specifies CASSWTAYNSPLHF.

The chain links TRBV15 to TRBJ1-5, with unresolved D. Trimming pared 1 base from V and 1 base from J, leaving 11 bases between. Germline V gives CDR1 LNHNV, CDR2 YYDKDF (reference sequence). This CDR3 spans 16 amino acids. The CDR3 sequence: CATSRALDGSNQPQHF. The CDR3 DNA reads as TGTGCCACCAGCAGAGCCTTGGACGGAAGCAATCAGCCCCAGCATTTT.

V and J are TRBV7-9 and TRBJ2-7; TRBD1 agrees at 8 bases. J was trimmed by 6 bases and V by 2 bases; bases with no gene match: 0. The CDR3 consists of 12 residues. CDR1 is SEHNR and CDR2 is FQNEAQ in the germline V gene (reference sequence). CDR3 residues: CASSLTGGEQYF. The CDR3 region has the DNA TGTGCCAGCAGCTTAACAGGGGGCGAGCAGTACTTC.

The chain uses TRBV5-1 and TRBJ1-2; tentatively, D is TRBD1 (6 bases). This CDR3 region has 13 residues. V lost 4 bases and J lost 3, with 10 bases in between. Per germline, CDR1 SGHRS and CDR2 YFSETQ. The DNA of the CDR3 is TGCGCCAGCAGCCGAGGGGGTGACTATGGCTACACCTTC. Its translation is CASSRGGDYGYTF.

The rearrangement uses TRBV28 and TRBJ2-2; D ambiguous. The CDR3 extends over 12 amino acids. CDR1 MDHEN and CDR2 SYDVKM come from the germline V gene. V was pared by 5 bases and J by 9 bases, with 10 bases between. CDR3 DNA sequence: TGTGCCAGCAGTGCCCCAGGACGGGAGCTGTTTTTT. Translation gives CASSAPGRELFF.

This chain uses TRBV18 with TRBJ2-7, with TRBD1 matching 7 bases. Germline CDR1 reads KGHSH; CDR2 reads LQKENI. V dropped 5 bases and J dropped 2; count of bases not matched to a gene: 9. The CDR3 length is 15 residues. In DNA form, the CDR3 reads TGTGCCAGCTCAAAGCAACAGGGGTCGGCCTACGAGCAGTACTTC. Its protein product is CASSKQQGSAYEQYF.

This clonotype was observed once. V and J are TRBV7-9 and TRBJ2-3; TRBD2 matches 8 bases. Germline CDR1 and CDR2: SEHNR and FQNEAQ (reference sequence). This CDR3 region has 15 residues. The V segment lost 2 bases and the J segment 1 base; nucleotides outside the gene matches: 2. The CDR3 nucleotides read TGTGCCAGCAGCTTATCGGGACTAGGCACAGATACGCAGTATTTT. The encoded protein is CASSLSGLGTDTQYF.

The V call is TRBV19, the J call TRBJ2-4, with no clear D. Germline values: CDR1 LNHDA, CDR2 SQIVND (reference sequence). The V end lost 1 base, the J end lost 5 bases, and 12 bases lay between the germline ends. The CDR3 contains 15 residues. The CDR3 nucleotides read TGTGCCAGTAGTATAGCTTTGGGGAAGGAAAACATTCAGTACTTC. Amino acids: CASSIALGKENIQYF.

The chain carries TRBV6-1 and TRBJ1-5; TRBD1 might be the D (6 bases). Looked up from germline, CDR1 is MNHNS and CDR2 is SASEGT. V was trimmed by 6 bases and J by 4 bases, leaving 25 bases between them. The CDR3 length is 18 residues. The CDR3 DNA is TGTGCCAGCAGGCGATCAGGGGACTCATCGCTGGGGAATCAGCCCCAGCATTTT. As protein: CASRRSGDSSLGNQPQHF.

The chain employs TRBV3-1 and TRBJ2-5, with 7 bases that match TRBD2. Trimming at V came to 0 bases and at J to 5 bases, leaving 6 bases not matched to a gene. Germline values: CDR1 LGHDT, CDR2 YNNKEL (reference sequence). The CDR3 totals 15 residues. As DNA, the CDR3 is TGTGCCAGCAGCCAAGATCCTAGCGGTTTGGAGACCCAGTACTTC. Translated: CASSQDPSGLETQYF.

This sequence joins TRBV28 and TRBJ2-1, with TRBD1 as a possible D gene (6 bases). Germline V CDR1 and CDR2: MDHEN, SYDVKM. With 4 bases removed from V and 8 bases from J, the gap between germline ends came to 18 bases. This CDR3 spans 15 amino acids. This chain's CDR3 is CASSSSSQGSHEQFF. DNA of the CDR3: TGTGCCAGCAGTTCGTCAAGTCAGGGGTCACATGAGCAGTTCTTC.

The CDR3 nucleotides read TGCAGTGCTAGGCACCACGGAGAAGAGACCCAGTACTTC. Its protein is CSARHHGEETQYF. This sequence joins TRBV20-1 and TRBJ2-5, with D uncertain. Trimming took 3 bases from V and 3 from J, leaving 11 bases between them. The CDR3 has 13 amino acids. Germline V gene data show CDR1 as DFQATT and CDR2 as SNEGSKA (reference sequence).